The 31 T cell receptor beta chains reported below all come from one sample, sequenced in a study of blood T cell repertoires in COVID-19. Libraries were prepared by immunoSEQ multiplex PCR; TCRdb keeps only in-frame clonotypes and omits some of them. The sample shows more than 250,000 clones, roughly 80% of them seen only once. The sample comprised PBMCs or T cells enriched from blood (not recorded which). These TCRs come from a middle-aged man who had been exposed to COVID-19.

Comments on this clone: Distinct nucleotide sequences in the sample also encode this CDR3. The J gene is TRBJ2-2, the V gene TRBV5-1; no reliable D call. V was shortened by 0 bases and J by 1 base, with 4 bases between the two germline ends. There are 14 residues in the CDR3. Germline values: CDR1 SGHRS, CDR2 YFSETQ. The CDR3 protein is CASSLGGNTGELFF. The CDR3 DNA is TGCGCCAGCAGCTTGGGCGGGAACACCGGGGAGCTGTTTTTT.

This rearrangement joins TRBV5-3 to TRBJ1-2, with unresolved D. TRBV5-3 is known as an ORF, though its function is uncertain. V gave up 1 base and J gave up 8 bases, with 12 bases separating them. This CDR3 is built from 13 residues. The DNA for the CDR3 is TGTGCCAGAAGCTTGTGTTCGAATAGCGGCTACACCTTC. Translation: CARSLCSNSGYTF.

This clone was observed a few times. The V and J genes are TRBV6-5 and TRBJ1-5; tentative D call: TRBD1 (6 bases). There are 14 residues in the CDR3. Trimming shortened V by 2 bases and J by 7 bases, and 12 bases separated the two germline ends. CDR1 and CDR2 (germline): MNHEY, SVGAGI. The CDR3 DNA reads TGTGCCAGCAGTTACCACAGGGAAAGGCAGCCCCAGCATTTT. Amino acid sequence: CASSYHRERQPQHF.

This rearrangement joins TRBV5-1 to TRBJ2-3; 7 positions match TRBD1. The CDR3 runs to 16 residues. CDR1 is SGHRS, CDR2 YFSETQ, per germline. The V segment lost 0 bases and the J segment 5 bases; nucleotides outside the gene matches: 9. The CDR3 region is CASSLAGTEGQDTQYF. As DNA, the CDR3 is TGCGCCAGCAGCTTGGCAGGGACAGAAGGTCAAGATACGCAGTATTTT.

V is TRBV19 and J is TRBJ2-7; D is possibly TRBD1 (6 bases). This CDR3 is built from 14 residues. Trimming left V 7 bases short and J 4 bases short, with 17 bases between. The germline CDR1 and CDR2 sequences are LNHDA and SQIVND (reference sequence). The CDR3 is CASTLSQGPYEQYF. The CDR3 coding sequence is TGTGCCAGTACCTTAAGCCAGGGGCCTTACGAGCAGTACTTC. Variable domain in full (rest from reference TRBV19 and TRBJ2-7): DGGITQSPKYLFRKEGQNVTLSCEQNLNHDAMYWYRQDPGQGLRLIYYSQIVNDFQKGDIAEGYSVSREKKESFPLTVTSAQKNPTAFYLCASTLSQGPYEQYFGPGTRLTVT.

The chain is built from TRBV9 and TRBJ1-2, with a possible D match to TRBD1 (6 bases). There are 14 residues in the CDR3. Deletions cut 0 bases from V and 6 bases from J, with 12 bases between. Germline CDR1 is SGDLS and CDR2 is YYNGEE. Here the CDR3 reads CASSVVGGAHGYTF. The CDR3 nucleotides read TGTGCCAGCAGCGTAGTTGGGGGCGCGCATGGCTACACCTTC.

CDR3 bases: TGTGCCAGCAGCGCGGGGGACAGTTCCCCCTACGAGCAGTACTTC. Protein sequence: CASSAGDSSPYEQYF. The rearrangement links TRBV9 to TRBJ2-7, with D possibly being TRBD1 (7 bases). The CDR3 spans 15 residues. The germline V gene has CDR1 SGDLS and CDR2 YYNGEE. V dropped 3 bases and J dropped 2 bases, with 15 bases sitting between them.

The chain combines TRBV5-5 with TRBJ2-1; 12 nucleotides align to TRBD2. V lost 4 bases to trimming and J lost 10 bases; unmatched junction nucleotides: 18. This CDR3 comprises 18 residues. Germline V gene data show CDR1 as SGHKS and CDR2 as YYEKEE (reference sequence). The CDR3 nucleotides read TGTGCCAGCAGCCCCTGGCCCCCCGGGTGGCTAGCGGGAGGGGAGCAGTTCTTC. Translating gives CASSPWPPGWLAGGEQFF.

This chain uses TRBV6-4 with TRBJ2-5, with 8 bases matching TRBD2. Trimming at V came to 6 bases and at J to 7 bases, leaving 7 bases not matched to a gene. The germline CDR1 and CDR2 sequences are MRHNA and SNTAGT. CDR3 size: 13 residues. The chain's CDR3 is CASSREGGGTQYF. CDR3 nucleotide sequence: TGTGCCAGCAGCCGGGAGGGCGGAGGGACCCAGTACTTC.

This clone was found many times. The V and J genes are TRBV7-8 and TRBJ2-7, with 11 bases that match TRBD2. V was pared by 1 base and J by 3 bases, with 2 bases of the junction left unmatched. Germline V gene data show CDR1 as SGHVS and CDR2 as FQNEAQ. This CDR3 comprises 15 residues. The CDR3 DNA sequence: TGTGCCAGCAGCTTAGTGGGGACTAGCGGCTACGAGCAGTACTTC. Translated, it gives CASSLVGTSGYEQYF.

This clone was counted once. The CDR3 spells CASSRTDEAFF. The DNA for the CDR3 is TGTGCCAGCAGCAGGACAGATGAAGCTTTCTTT. V usage is TRBV7-9 and J usage is TRBJ1-1, with D possibly being TRBD1 (6 bases). Germline V gives CDR1 SEHNR, CDR2 FQNEAQ (reference sequence). Trimming removed 5 bases from V and 7 bases from J, with 8 bases in between. The CDR3 is 11 amino acids.

The chain has TRBV27 and TRBJ2-1, with TRBD2 matching 8 bases. The CDR3 has 15 residues. J gave up 15 bases and V 2 bases, and 15 bases lay outside the gene matches. Germline loops: CDR1 MNHEY, CDR2 SMNVEV (reference sequence). The CDR3 region has the DNA TGTGCCAGCAGTTTAGGGAGCGGGAGTACCCCTTATAGGTTCTTC. It specifies CASSLGSGSTPYRFF.

This clone was picked up a small number of times. The gene calls are TRBV7-9 and TRBJ2-3; D gene unclear. Per the germline V gene, CDR1 is SEHNR and CDR2 is FQNEAQ (reference sequence). Trimming pared 2 bases from V and 6 bases from J, leaving 12 bases between. This CDR3 is built from 14 residues. The CDR3: CASSLSRREDTQYF. In nucleotides, the CDR3 is TGTGCCAGCAGCTTAAGCCGTAGAGAGGATACGCAGTATTTT.

This sequence joins TRBV3-1 (or the pseudogene TRBV3-2) and TRBJ1-3; D remains unclear. Between the trimmed V and J ends, which lost 1 base and 4 bases, there was a span of 8 bases. This CDR3 has 14 residues. Per germline, CDR1 LGHDT and CDR2 YNNKEL (reference sequence). The CDR3 here is CASSQVAGGNTIYF. CDR3 nucleotide sequence: TGTGCCAGCAGCCAAGTTGCCGGGGGAAACACCATATATTTT.

The V and J genes are TRBV5-8 and TRBJ1-1; D possibly corresponds to TRBD1 (6 bases). Trimming stripped 10 bases from V and 2 bases from J, with 15 bases between. The germline V gene has CDR1 SGHTS and CDR2 YDEGEE. The CDR3 loop spans 13 amino acids. CDR3 sequence (DNA): TGTGCCTCAAACCAGGGGATAAACACTGAAGCTTTCTTT. This gives the protein CASNQGINTEAFF. The complete variable domain, with remaining parts taken from reference TRBV5-8 and TRBJ1-1, reads EAGVTQSPTHLIKTRGQQATLRCSPISGHTSVYWYQQALGLGLQFLLWYDEGEERNRGNFPPRFSGRQFPNYSSELNVNALELEDSALYLCASNQGINTEAFFGQGTRLTVV.

This clone was counted between two and nine times. The rearrangement joins TRBV30 to TRBJ1-6; the D is unclear. Looked up from germline, CDR1 is GTSNPN and CDR2 is SVGIG (reference sequence). The V gene lost 4 bases and the J gene lost 9 bases, with 16 bases spanning the gap. The CDR3 length is 14 residues. The CDR3 region is CAWIWEGYRSPLHF. The CDR3 region has the DNA TGTGCCTGGATATGGGAGGGTTATCGTTCACCCCTCCACTTT. The whole variable domain, remainder taken from reference TRBV30 and TRBJ1-6, is SQTIHQWPATLVQPVGSPLSLECTVEGTSNPNLYWYRQAAGRGLQLLFYSVGIGQISSEVPQNLSASRPQDRQFILSSKKLLLSDSGFYLCAWIWEGYRSPLHFGNGTRLTVT.

The genes are TRBV23-1 and TRBJ2-7; D is ambiguous. TRBV23-1 is assigned to the ORF class and has an uncertain function. The CDR3 spans 13 residues. Trimming removed 2 bases from V and 5 bases from J, with 10 bases in between. In DNA, the CDR3 is TGCGCCAGCAGTCAAAAAGTCGCGAACGAGCAGTACTTC. Amino acid sequence: CASSQKVANEQYF.

V is TRBV23-1 and J is TRBJ1-1; TRBD1 aligns across 7 bases. TRBV23-1 is known as an ORF, though its function is uncertain. J lost 3 bases, V lost 6 bases, and 19 bases had no gene match. The CDR3 has 18 amino acids. The CDR3 nucleotides are TGCGCCAGCAGCCCTCCCCGCCCAGAAAGGGGGCTTGACACTGAAGCTTTCTTT. Amino acid sequence: CASSPPRPERGLDTEAFF.

The rearrangement joins TRBV7-2 to TRBJ1-5, with TRBD1 matching over 11 bases. CDR1 and CDR2 (germline): SGHTA, FQGNSA. The CDR3 spans 17 residues. V was clipped by 5 bases and J by 8 bases; unmatched bases: 14. CDR3 in DNA: TGTGCCAGCAGCCCAGGCGGGACAGGGGGGATAATCGAGCCCCAGCATTTT. Amino acids: CASSPGGTGGIIEPQHF.

This rearrangement joins TRBV11-2 to TRBJ2-2; D may be TRBD1 (5 bases). The germline CDR1 and CDR2 sequences are SGHAT and FQNNGV. V lost 3 bases and J 3 bases, leaving 14 bases between the germline ends. The length of the CDR3 is 16 residues. CDR3 sequence reads: CASSLNGARHTGELFF. The CDR3 DNA follows: TGTGCCAGCAGCTTGAATGGGGCCAGACACACCGGGGAGCTGTTTTTT.

CDR3 loop: CASSFGQDYEQYF. The CDR3 DNA reads TGTGCCAGCAGCTTTGGACAGGACTACGAGCAGTACTTC. The rearrangement joins TRBV7-9 to TRBJ2-7; 7 bases are a match to TRBD1. The CDR3 runs 13 residues. Per the germline V gene, CDR1 is SEHNR and CDR2 is FQNEAQ (reference sequence). Trimming removed 3 bases from V and 3 bases from J; junction bases left unmatched: 2.

This chain connects TRBV10-3 to TRBJ2-1; TRBD2 is a possible D gene (6 bases). CDR1 and CDR2 (germline): ENHRY, SYGVKD. V was shortened by 7 bases and J by 3 bases, with 13 bases between the two germline ends. The CDR3 loop spans 14 amino acids. The CDR3 loop is CAITGGNRYNEQFF. CDR3 sequence (DNA): TGTGCCATCACCGGGGGTAATCGCTACAATGAGCAGTTCTTC.

This clone has a handful of counts. CDR3 residues: CASSDQTGITRGTQYF. The CDR3 DNA reads as TGTGCCAGCAGCGACCAAACAGGGATAACCAGGGGGACCCAGTACTTC. The chain links TRBV9 to TRBJ2-5; TRBD1 is a possible D gene (6 bases). The CDR3 consists of 16 residues. The V gene's germline CDR1 is SGDLS and CDR2 YYNGEE. Trimming shortened V by 3 bases and J by 7 bases, and 22 bases separated the two germline ends.

This chain connects TRBV9 to TRBJ2-1; TRBD2 aligns across 11 bases. The germline V gene has CDR1 SGDLS and CDR2 YYNGEE. There are 15 residues in the CDR3. J lost 8 bases, V lost 2 bases, and 6 bases had no gene match. As DNA, the CDR3 is TGTGCCAGCAGCGTTTTAGCGGGAGGGCTGCATGAGCAGTTCTTC. Residues: CASSVLAGGLHEQFF.

This clone has only a few counts. J is TRBJ1-2 and V is TRBV5-1, with D perhaps TRBD1 (5 bases). The CDR3 is 16 amino acids. Germline CDR1 is SGHRS and CDR2 is YFSETQ. V lost 8 bases and J lost 0, with 20 bases in between. CDR3 in amino acids: CARIPPGLEANYGYTF. CDR3 in DNA: TGCGCCAGGATACCCCCAGGGTTGGAAGCTAACTATGGCTACACCTTC.

The chain uses TRBV25-1 and TRBJ1-2; 10 bases line up with TRBD1. The CDR3 consists of 13 residues. Trimming took 6 bases from V and 8 from J; bases not matched to a gene: 6. Germline assignment: CDR1 MGHDK and CDR2 SYGVNS. CDR3 residues: CASSTTGGEGYTF. In nucleotides, the CDR3 is TGTGCCAGCAGCACGACAGGGGGCGAAGGCTACACCTTC.

The V call is TRBV2, the J call TRBJ1-5; perhaps TRBD1 as D (6 bases). The V gene lost 10 bases and the J gene lost 0 bases, with 10 bases spanning the gap. Germline V gene sequence: CDR1 SNHLY, CDR2 FYNNEI. The CDR3 length is 13 residues. CDR3 sequence: CATRGFSNQPQHF. Written as DNA, the CDR3 is TGTGCCACCAGGGGCTTTAGCAATCAGCCCCAGCATTTT.

The chain joins TRBV7-9 to TRBJ2-7; D might be TRBD1 (5 bases). V was trimmed by 5 bases and J by 3 bases, leaving 14 bases between them. Per the germline V gene, CDR1 is SEHNR and CDR2 is FQNEAQ (reference sequence). The CDR3 totals 14 residues. The DNA for the CDR3 is TGTGCCAGCAGCCCCCCCGACAGAAACTACGAGCAGTACTTC. Residues: CASSPPDRNYEQYF.

The chain is built from TRBV7-9 and TRBJ2-7; maybe TRBD2 (6 bases). The CDR3 length is 15 residues. Trimming removed 5 bases from V and 2 bases from J, with 16 bases in between. CDR1 SEHNR and CDR2 FQNEAQ come from the germline V gene (reference sequence). DNA for the CDR3: TGTGCCAGCAGCAACCGGGACTCTATTACCTACGAGCAGTACTTC. This gives the protein CASSNRDSITYEQYF.

The chain combines TRBV27 with TRBJ1-1, with 10 bases that match TRBD1. Trimming took 5 bases from V and 4 from J; bases not matched to a gene: 1. The V gene's germline CDR1 is MNHEY and CDR2 SMNVEV (reference sequence). This CDR3 is 13 amino acids long. This CDR3 is CASSRDRGTEAFF. Here the CDR3 DNA reads TGTGCCAGCAGTCGGGACAGGGGCACTGAAGCTTTCTTT.

The chain has TRBV18 and TRBJ2-7; no firm D call. This CDR3 spans 14 amino acids. Germline assignment: CDR1 KGHSH and CDR2 LQKENI. V was trimmed by 0 bases and J by 2 bases, leaving 8 bases between them. The CDR3 sequence: CASSPPRVPYEQYF. The DNA of the CDR3 is TGTGCCAGCTCACCACCGAGAGTCCCCTACGAGCAGTACTTC.